These 25 T cell receptor beta chains share one sample of origin, sequenced in a study of STAT5B mutations in CD4+ large granular lymphocyte leukemia. The data were produced by immunoSEQ multiplex PCR, yet TCRdb's version contains in-frame clones alone and is incomplete. The table records approximately 20,000 clones, 82% of them present only once. The sequenced sample was CD4+ T cells from blood buffy coats. The receptor set was obtained from a human donor in good health.

The chain links TRBV20-1 to TRBJ2-1; unclear D gene. CDR3 size: 11 residues. The V end lost 0 bases, the J end lost 5 bases, and 2 bases lay between the germline ends. Germline V gene data show CDR1 as DFQATT and CDR2 as SNEGSKA (reference sequence). In DNA, the CDR3 is TGCAGTGCTAGAGAAGACAATGAGCAGTTCTTC. Encoded protein: CSAREDNEQFF.

CDR3 region: CASSFRPGAVAGVEQFF. The CDR3 DNA is TGTGCCAGCAGCTTCCGGCCCGGGGCAGTAGCGGGGGTTGAGCAGTTCTTC. V and J are TRBV5-6 and TRBJ2-1; 9 positions agree with TRBD2. Germline values: CDR1 SGHDT, CDR2 YYEEEE. V shed 2 bases and J 9 bases; nucleotides not matched to a gene: 15. The CDR3 sequence is 17 residues long.

This clone came up once. The chain has TRBV5-1 and TRBJ2-6; the D gene is possibly TRBD2 (5 bases). The CDR3 covers 14 residues. CDR1 and CDR2 from the germline V gene are SGHRS and YFSETQ. Trimming pared 5 bases from V and 2 bases from J, leaving 8 bases between. CDR3 nucleotides: TGCGCCAGCAGAGAGGGCCCTGGGGCCAACGTCCTGACTTTC. Its translation: CASREGPGANVLTF.

This clone was observed once. The chain links TRBV5-6 to TRBJ2-7; 8 nucleotides match TRBD1. The CDR3 has 14 amino acids. After removal of 1 base from V and 3 bases from J, the junction contained 3 bases not matched to a gene. CDR1 is SGHDT and CDR2 is YYEEEE in the germline V gene. The DNA for the CDR3 is TGTGCCAGCAGCTTGCGGACAGGGATCTACGAGCAGTACTTC. This codes for CASSLRTGIYEQYF.

This clone was seen only once. CDR3 residues: CASSVATSSGGAADTQYF. In DNA, the CDR3 is TGTGCCAGCAGCGTAGCTACATCTAGCGGGGGGGCCGCAGATACGCAGTATTTT. The V gene is TRBV9, the J gene TRBJ2-3, with 12 bases matching TRBD2. Germline values: CDR1 SGDLS, CDR2 YYNGEE. The CDR3 has 18 amino acids. The trim removed 0 bases at V and 4 bases at J, leaving 9 bases unmatched.

The chain recombines TRBV11-3 with TRBJ2-3; D unresolved. Germline loops: CDR1 SGHNT, CDR2 YENEEA. This CDR3 comprises 11 residues. With 1 base removed from V and 5 bases from J, the gap between germline ends came to 1 base. The CDR3 sequence is CASSLGDTQYF. In DNA form, the CDR3 reads TGTGCCAGCAGCTTAGGAGATACGCAGTATTTT.

For the CDR3, the DNA is TGTGCCACGGAGACAGGGGGGGGAGAGACCCAGTACTTC. This codes for CATETGGGETQYF. The chain recombines TRBV10-3 with TRBJ2-5; 9 positions match TRBD1. The germline CDR1 and CDR2 sequences are ENHRY and SYGVKD. The CDR3 runs to 13 residues. J was trimmed by 4 bases and V by 10 bases; bases with no gene match: 7.

This clone was counted once. The chain employs TRBV27 and TRBJ2-5, with D uncertain. The CDR3 covers 13 residues. Germline values: CDR1 MNHEY, CDR2 SMNVEV (reference sequence). The V end was cut by 3 bases, the J end by 3 bases, with 8 bases between. The CDR3 reads CASSFWGKETQYF. In DNA form, the CDR3 reads TGTGCCAGCAGTTTTTGGGGTAAAGAGACCCAGTACTTC.

V gene TRBV5-5 combines with J gene TRBJ1-6; D gene unclear. The CDR3 runs 15 residues. CDR1 SGHKS and CDR2 YYEKEE come from the germline V gene (reference sequence). The V end lost 4 bases, the J end lost 4 bases, and 12 bases lay between the germline ends. The chain's CDR3 is CASSLEGLYNSPLHF. The CDR3 DNA follows: TGTGCCAGCAGCCTGGAGGGATTATATAATTCACCCCTCCACTTT.

This rearrangement joins TRBV5-6 to TRBJ1-4; 8 nucleotides agree with TRBD1. With 5 bases clipped from V and 7 bases from J, the junction kept 7 bases outside the gene matches. The CDR3 totals 14 residues. Germline V gene data show CDR1 as SGHDT and CDR2 as YYEEEE. DNA for the CDR3: TGTGCCAGCAGGTCACAGGGGGACGGTGAAAAACTGTTTTTT. Amino acid sequence: CASRSQGDGEKLFF.

The chain couples TRBV19 to TRBJ2-3; D remains unclear. The V and J ends lost 3 bases and 1 base respectively, with 14 bases between them. The CDR3 sequence is 16 residues long. Germline CDR1 is LNHDA and CDR2 is SQIVND (reference sequence). CDR3 in DNA: TGTGCCAGTAGTATTTACGGACCACACCGCACAGATACGCAGTATTTT. Its translation is CASSIYGPHRTDTQYF. Using reference TRBV19 and TRBJ2-3 for the parts outside the CDR3, the full variable domain is DGGITQSPKYLFRKEGQNVTLSCEQNLNHDAMYWYRQDPGQGLRLIYYSQIVNDFQKGDIAEGYSVSREKKESFPLTVTSAQKNPTAFYLCASSIYGPHRTDTQYFGPGTRLTVL.

V usage is TRBV5-1 and J usage is TRBJ1-5; perhaps TRBD1 as D (5 bases). CDR1 and CDR2 from the germline V gene are SGHRS and YFSETQ. The CDR3 length is 15 residues. Deletions cut 1 base from V and 2 bases from J, with 10 bases between. This CDR3 is CASSLNGGGNQPQHF. Here the CDR3 DNA reads TGCGCCAGCAGCTTGAACGGAGGGGGCAATCAGCCCCAGCATTTT.

The CDR3 loop is CASSPGQVLSYEQYF. As DNA, the CDR3 is TGTGCCAGCTCACCAGGGCAGGTCCTCTCCTACGAGCAGTACTTC. This sequence joins TRBV18 and TRBJ2-7; no firm D call. Trimming cost V 2 bases and J 0 bases, with 11 bases left between them. Germline V gene sequence: CDR1 KGHSH, CDR2 LQKENI. This CDR3 spans 15 amino acids.

The CDR3 coding sequence is TGTGCCAGCAGCCCAACGGCCAGGGTGGGGACCGGGGAGCTGTTTTTT. This gives the protein CASSPTARVGTGELFF. The V call is TRBV5-6, the J call TRBJ2-2, with TRBD1 as a possible D gene (5 bases). The CDR3 totals 16 residues. Trimming took off 4 bases at V and 5 bases at J, with 18 bases between the two ends. Germline V gene sequence: CDR1 SGHDT, CDR2 YYEEEE.

V usage is TRBV19 and J usage is TRBJ2-1; 14 bases are shared with TRBD2. Germline lookup yields CDR1 LNHDA and CDR2 SQIVND (reference sequence). CDR3 length: 18 residues. V shed 8 bases, J shed 1 base, and the junction held 10 bases outside the gene matches. CDR3 sequence reads: CASRPRTSGGLSYNEQFF. The CDR3 DNA sequence: TGTGCCAGTCGCCCCCGGACTAGCGGGGGGCTTTCCTACAATGAGCAGTTCTTC.

The rearrangement links TRBV30 to TRBJ2-1; D gene unclear. V was shortened by 4 bases and J by 4 bases, with 11 bases between the two germline ends. Per the germline V gene, CDR1 is GTSNPN and CDR2 is SVGIG (reference sequence). The CDR3 length is 13 residues. The CDR3 region has the DNA TGTGCCTGGATGTCGTGGGTTTACAATGAGCAGTTCTTC. Its protein product is CAWMSWVYNEQFF.

The chain combines TRBV5-8 with TRBJ2-7; D not resolved. This CDR3 is 13 amino acids long. CDR1 and CDR2 from the germline V gene are SGHTS and YDEGEE. Trimming shortened V by 3 bases and J by 6 bases, and 13 bases separated the two germline ends. CDR3 amino acids: CASSSRVWVEQYF. The CDR3 nucleotides are TGTGCCAGCAGCTCTAGGGTCTGGGTCGAGCAGTACTTC.

Comments on this clone: Other DNA sequences of this sample code for an identical CDR3. The J gene is TRBJ1-2, the V gene TRBV7-2; 9 nucleotides agree with TRBD1. V lost 5 bases, J lost 7 bases, and 5 bases stayed unmatched. This CDR3 contains 13 residues. Germline lookup yields CDR1 SGHTA and CDR2 FQGNSA. The CDR3 is CASSPGQGGGYTF. CDR3 nucleotide sequence: TGTGCCAGCAGCCCGGGACAGGGAGGTGGCTACACCTTC.

V gene TRBV5-1 combines with J gene TRBJ2-5, with D perhaps TRBD2 (6 bases). CDR3 length: 12 residues. Trimming pared 5 bases from V and 4 bases from J, leaving 9 bases between. CDR1 and CDR2 (germline): SGHRS, YFSETQ. This CDR3 is CASSVGGETQYF. The CDR3 DNA is TGCGCCAGCAGTGTCGGGGGAGAGACCCAGTACTTC.

V and J are TRBV28 and TRBJ2-2, with 7 bases lining up with TRBD2. The V and J ends lost 6 bases and 6 bases, in that order; junction bases with no gene match: 13. This CDR3 spans 16 amino acids. CDR1 is MDHEN and CDR2 is SYDVKM in the germline V gene. This chain's CDR3 is CASRLGSGGQAGELFF. In DNA, the CDR3 is TGTGCCAGCAGGCTCGGATCGGGAGGCCAAGCCGGGGAGCTGTTTTTT.

The genes are TRBV29-1 and TRBJ1-2; D remains ambiguous. Trimming pared 4 bases from V and 6 bases from J, leaving 15 bases between. Germline assignment: CDR1 SQVTM and CDR2 ANQGSEA. The length of the CDR3 is 13 residues. CDR3: CSVALRAAHGYTF. In DNA form, the CDR3 reads TGCAGCGTTGCCTTGAGGGCAGCTCATGGCTACACCTTC.

This chain uses TRBV7-8 with TRBJ2-5, with D possibly being TRBD1 or TRBD2 (6 bases each). There are 18 residues in the CDR3. The V and J ends lost 7 bases and 7 bases respectively, with 31 bases between them. The germline gives CDR1 SGHVS, CDR2 FQNEAQ. This chain's CDR3 is CASTPRRWQGNARGTQYF. The CDR3 DNA follows: TGTGCCAGCACCCCCCGGCGTTGGCAGGGGAACGCGCGGGGGACCCAGTACTTC. The complete variable domain, with remaining parts taken from reference TRBV7-8 and TRBJ2-5, reads GAGVSQSPRYKVAKRGQDVALRCDPISGHVSLFWYQQALGQGPEFLTYFQNEAQLDKSGLPSDRFFAERPEGSVSTLKIQRTQQEDSAVYLCASTPRRWQGNARGTQYFGPGTRLLVL.

This chain's CDR3 is CASSIDGGVTDTQYF. As DNA, the CDR3 is TGTGCCAGTAGTATAGATGGGGGGGTCACAGATACGCAGTATTTT. The chain couples TRBV19 to TRBJ2-3; 7 bases agree with TRBD2. The CDR3 has 15 amino acids. CDR1 and CDR2 (germline): LNHDA, SQIVND (reference sequence). The ends lost 0 bases at V and 2 bases at J; junction bases unmatched: 2.

V usage is TRBV7-2 and J usage is TRBJ2-5; 8 nucleotides agree with TRBD2. Trimming removed 5 bases from V and 5 bases from J; junction bases left unmatched: 10. The germline V gene encodes CDR1 SGHTA and CDR2 FQGNSA. The length of the CDR3 is 15 residues. CDR3 region: CASSLSGRSWETQYF. The CDR3, as DNA: TGTGCCAGCAGCCTAAGCGGGAGAAGTTGGGAGACCCAGTACTTC.

The gene calls are TRBV15 and TRBJ2-2; a weak D match, TRBD2 (7 bases). The length of the CDR3 is 16 residues. CDR1 is LNHNV and CDR2 is YYDKDF in the germline V gene (reference sequence). Trimming took 5 bases from V and 0 from J, leaving 13 bases between them. CDR3 DNA: TGTGCCACCAGCGGGGGGGGACAACCGAACACCGGGGAGCTGTTTTTT. This gives the protein CATSGGGQPNTGELFF.